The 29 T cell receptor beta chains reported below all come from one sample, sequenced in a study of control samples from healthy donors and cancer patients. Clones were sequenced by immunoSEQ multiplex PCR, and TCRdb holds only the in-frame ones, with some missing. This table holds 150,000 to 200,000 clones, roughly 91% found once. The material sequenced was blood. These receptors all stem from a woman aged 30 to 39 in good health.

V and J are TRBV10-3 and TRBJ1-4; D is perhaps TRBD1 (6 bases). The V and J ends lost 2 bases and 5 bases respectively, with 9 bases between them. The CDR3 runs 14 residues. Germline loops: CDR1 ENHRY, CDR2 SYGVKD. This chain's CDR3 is CAISEMQGNEKLFF. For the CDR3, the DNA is TGTGCCATCAGTGAGATGCAGGGGAATGAAAAACTGTTTTTT.

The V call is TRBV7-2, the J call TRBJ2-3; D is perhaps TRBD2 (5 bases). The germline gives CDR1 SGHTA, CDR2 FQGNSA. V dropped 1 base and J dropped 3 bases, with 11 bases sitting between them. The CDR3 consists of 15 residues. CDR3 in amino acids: CASSLEGVRTDTQYF. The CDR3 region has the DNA TGTGCCAGCAGCTTAGAGGGAGTCCGGACAGATACGCAGTATTTT. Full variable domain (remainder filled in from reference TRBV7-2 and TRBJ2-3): GAGVSQSPSNKVTEKGKDVELRCDPISGHTALYWYRQSLGQGLEFLIYFQGNSAPDKSGLPSDRFSAERTGGSVSTLTIQRTQQEDSAVYLCASSLEGVRTDTQYFGPGTRLTVL.

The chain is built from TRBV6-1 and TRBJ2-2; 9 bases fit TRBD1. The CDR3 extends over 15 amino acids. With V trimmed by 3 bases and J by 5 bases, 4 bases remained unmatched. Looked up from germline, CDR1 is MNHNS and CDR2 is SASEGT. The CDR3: CASSDDRGYTGELFF. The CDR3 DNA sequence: TGTGCCAGCAGTGACGACAGGGGGTATACCGGGGAGCTGTTTTTT.

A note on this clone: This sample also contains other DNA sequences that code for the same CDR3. DNA of the CDR3: TGTGCCAGCAGCTTACGTGGGGACACTGAAGCTTTCTTT. It codes for CASSLRGDTEAFF. The chain employs TRBV7-9 and TRBJ1-1, with D uncertain. The V end lost 2 bases, the J end lost 3 bases, and 7 bases lay between the germline ends. The CDR3 runs to 13 residues. The germline V gene encodes CDR1 SEHNR and CDR2 FQNEAQ (reference sequence).

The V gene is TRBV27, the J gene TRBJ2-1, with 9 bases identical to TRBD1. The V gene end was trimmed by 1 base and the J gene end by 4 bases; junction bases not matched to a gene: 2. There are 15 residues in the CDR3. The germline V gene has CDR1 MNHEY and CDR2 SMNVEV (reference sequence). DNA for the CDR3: TGTGCCAGCAGTTTATTGGACAGGGGTTACAATGAGCAGTTCTTC. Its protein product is CASSLLDRGYNEQFF.

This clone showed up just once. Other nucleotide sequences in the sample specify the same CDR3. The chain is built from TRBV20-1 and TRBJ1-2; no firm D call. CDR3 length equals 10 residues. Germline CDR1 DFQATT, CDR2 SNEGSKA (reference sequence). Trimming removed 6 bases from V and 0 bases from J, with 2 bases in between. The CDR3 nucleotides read TGCAGTGCCCCTAACTATGGCTACACCTTC. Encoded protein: CSAPNYGYTF.

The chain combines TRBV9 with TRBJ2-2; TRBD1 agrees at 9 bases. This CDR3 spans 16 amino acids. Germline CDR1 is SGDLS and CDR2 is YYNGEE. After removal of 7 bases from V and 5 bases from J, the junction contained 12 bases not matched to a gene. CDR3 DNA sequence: TGTGCCAGCCACCTTTCCGGGACAGGGCGGACCGGGGAGCTGTTTTTT. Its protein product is CASHLSGTGRTGELFF.

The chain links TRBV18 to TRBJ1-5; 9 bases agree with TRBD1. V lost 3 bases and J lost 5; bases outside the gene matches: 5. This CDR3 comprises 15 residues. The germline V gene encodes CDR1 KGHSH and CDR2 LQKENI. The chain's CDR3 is CASSPGTGIDQPQHF. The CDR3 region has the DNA TGTGCCAGCTCACCCGGGACAGGGATTGATCAGCCCCAGCATTTT.

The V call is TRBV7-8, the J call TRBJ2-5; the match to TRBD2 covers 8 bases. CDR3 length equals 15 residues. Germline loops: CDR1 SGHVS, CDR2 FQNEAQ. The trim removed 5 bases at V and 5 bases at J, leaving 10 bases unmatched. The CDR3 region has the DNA TGTGCCAGCAGCCTAAATAGCGGGACCAGTGAGACCCAGTACTTC. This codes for CASSLNSGTSETQYF.

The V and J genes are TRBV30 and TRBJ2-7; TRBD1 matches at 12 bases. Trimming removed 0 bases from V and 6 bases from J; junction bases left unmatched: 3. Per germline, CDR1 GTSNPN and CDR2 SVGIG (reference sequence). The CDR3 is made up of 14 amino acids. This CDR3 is CAWSVGQGASEQYF. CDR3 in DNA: TGTGCCTGGAGTGTGGGACAGGGGGCGTCCGAGCAGTACTTC.

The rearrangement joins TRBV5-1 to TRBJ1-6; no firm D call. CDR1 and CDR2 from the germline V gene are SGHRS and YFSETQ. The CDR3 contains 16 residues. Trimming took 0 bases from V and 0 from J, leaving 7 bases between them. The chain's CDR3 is CASSLVVSSYNSPLHF. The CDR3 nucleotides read TGCGCCAGCAGCTTGGTGGTGAGCTCCTATAATTCACCCCTCCACTTT.

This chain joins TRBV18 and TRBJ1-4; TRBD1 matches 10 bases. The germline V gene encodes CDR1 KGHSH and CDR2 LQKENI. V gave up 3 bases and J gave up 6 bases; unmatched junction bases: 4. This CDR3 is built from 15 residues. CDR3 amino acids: CASSPSTGGYEKLFF. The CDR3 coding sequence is TGTGCCAGCTCACCGTCGACAGGGGGCTATGAAAAACTGTTTTTT. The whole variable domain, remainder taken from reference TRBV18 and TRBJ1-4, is NAGVMQNPRHLVRRRGQEARLRCSPMKGHSHVYWYRQLPEEGLKFMVYLQKENIIDESGMPKERFSAEFPKEGPSILRIQQVVRGDSAAYFCASSPSTGGYEKLFFGSGTQLSVL.

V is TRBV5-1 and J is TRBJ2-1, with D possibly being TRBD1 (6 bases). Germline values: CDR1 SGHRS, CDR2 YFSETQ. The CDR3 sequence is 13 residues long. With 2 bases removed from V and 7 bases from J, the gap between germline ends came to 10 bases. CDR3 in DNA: TGCGCCAGCAGCTTCCTGGGACAAAATGAGCAGTTCTTC. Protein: CASSFLGQNEQFF.

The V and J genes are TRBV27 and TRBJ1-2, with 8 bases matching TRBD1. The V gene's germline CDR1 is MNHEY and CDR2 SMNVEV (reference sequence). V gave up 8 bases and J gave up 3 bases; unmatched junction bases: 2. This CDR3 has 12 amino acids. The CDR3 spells CASEQGDYGYTF. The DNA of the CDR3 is TGTGCCAGCGAACAGGGGGACTATGGCTACACCTTC.

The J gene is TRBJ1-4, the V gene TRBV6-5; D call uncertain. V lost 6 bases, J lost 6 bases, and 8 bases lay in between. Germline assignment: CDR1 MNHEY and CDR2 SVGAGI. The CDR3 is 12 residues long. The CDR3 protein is CASRGWDEKLFF. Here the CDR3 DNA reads TGTGCCAGCAGGGGGTGGGATGAAAAACTGTTTTTT.

The CDR3 loop is CASSLGGTYNEQFF. DNA for the CDR3: TGTGCCAGCAGCTTAGGAGGGACCTACAATGAGCAGTTCTTC. The rearrangement links TRBV7-9 to TRBJ2-1, with D possibly being TRBD2 (5 bases). Trimming removed 1 base from V and 2 bases from J, with 6 bases in between. CDR1 SEHNR and CDR2 FQNEAQ come from the germline V gene (reference sequence). The CDR3 extends over 14 amino acids.

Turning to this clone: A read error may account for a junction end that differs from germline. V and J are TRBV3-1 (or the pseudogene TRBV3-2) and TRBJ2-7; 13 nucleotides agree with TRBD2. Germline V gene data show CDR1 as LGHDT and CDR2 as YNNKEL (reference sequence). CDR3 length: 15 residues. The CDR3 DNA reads TGTGCCAGCAGCCAAGGGACTAGCGGGAGCTACGAGCGGTACTTC. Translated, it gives CASSQGTSGSYERYF.

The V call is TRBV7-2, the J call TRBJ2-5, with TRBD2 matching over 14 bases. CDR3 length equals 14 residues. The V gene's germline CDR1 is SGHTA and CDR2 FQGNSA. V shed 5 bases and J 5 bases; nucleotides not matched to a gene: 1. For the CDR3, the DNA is TGTGCCAGCAGCAGACTAGCGGGAGGGGAGACCCAGTACTTC. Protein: CASSRLAGGETQYF.

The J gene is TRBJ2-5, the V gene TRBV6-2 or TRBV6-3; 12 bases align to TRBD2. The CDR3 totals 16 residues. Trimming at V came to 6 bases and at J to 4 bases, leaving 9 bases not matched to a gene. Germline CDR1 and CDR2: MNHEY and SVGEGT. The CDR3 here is CASSPLAGGHGETQYF. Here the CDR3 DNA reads TGTGCCAGCAGCCCTCTAGCGGGGGGGCATGGAGAGACCCAGTACTTC.

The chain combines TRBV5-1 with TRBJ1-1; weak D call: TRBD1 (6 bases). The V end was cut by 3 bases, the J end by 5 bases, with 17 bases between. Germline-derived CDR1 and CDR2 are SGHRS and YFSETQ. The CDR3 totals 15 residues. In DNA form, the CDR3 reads TGCGCCAGCAGCTACTACAGGGCGCGAGGGACTGAAGCTTTCTTT. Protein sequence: CASSYYRARGTEAFF.

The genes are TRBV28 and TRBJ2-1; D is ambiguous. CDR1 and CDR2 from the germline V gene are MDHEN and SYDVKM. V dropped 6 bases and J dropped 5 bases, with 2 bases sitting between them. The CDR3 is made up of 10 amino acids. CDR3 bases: TGTGCCAGCAGGCACAATGAGCAGTTCTTC. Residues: CASRHNEQFF.

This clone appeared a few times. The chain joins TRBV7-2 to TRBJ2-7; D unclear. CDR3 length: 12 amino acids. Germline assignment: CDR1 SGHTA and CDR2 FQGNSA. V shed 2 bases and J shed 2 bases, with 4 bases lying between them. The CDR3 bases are TGTGCCAGCAGCTTAATGGCCTACGAGCAGTACTTC. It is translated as CASSLMAYEQYF.

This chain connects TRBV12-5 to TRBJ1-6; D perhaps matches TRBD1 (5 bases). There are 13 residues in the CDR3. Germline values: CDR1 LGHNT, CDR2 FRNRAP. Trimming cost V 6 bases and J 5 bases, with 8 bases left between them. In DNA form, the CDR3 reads TGTGCTAGTGGACCAGGGCATAATTCACCCCTCCACTTT. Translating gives CASGPGHNSPLHF.

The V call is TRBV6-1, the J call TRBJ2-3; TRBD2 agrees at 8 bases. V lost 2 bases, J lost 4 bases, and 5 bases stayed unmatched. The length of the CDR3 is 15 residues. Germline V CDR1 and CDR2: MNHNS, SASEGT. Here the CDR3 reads CASSERSGGADTQYF. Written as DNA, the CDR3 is TGTGCCAGCAGTGAACGGAGCGGGGGCGCAGATACGCAGTATTTT.

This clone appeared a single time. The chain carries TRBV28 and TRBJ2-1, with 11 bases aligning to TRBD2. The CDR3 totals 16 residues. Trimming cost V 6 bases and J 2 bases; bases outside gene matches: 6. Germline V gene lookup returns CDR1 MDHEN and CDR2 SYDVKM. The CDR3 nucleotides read TGTGCCAGCAGCAAAGGGACTAGCGGCACCTACAATGAGCAGTTCTTC. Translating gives CASSKGTSGTYNEQFF. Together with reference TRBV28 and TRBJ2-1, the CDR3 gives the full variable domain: DVKVTQSSRYLVKRTGEKVFLECVQDMDHENMFWYRQDPGLGLRLIYFSYDVKMKEKGDIPEGYSVSREKKERFSLILESASTNQTSMYLCASSKGTSGTYNEQFFGPGTRLTVL.

The CDR3 DNA is TGTGCCAGCAGTTCTGACAGGGTCGGCGGCTACACCTTC. This gives the protein CASSSDRVGGYTF. The chain has TRBV6-5 and TRBJ1-2, with TRBD1 matching over 7 bases. The length of the CDR3 is 13 residues. The V gene's germline CDR1 is MNHEY and CDR2 SVGAGI. With V trimmed by 4 bases and J by 8 bases, 7 bases remained unmatched.

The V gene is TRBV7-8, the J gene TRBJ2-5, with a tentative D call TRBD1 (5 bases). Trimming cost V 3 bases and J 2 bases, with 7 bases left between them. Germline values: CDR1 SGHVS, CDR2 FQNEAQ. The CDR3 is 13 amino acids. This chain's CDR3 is CASSFRQQETQYF. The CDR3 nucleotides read TGTGCCAGCAGCTTCCGACAGCAAGAGACCCAGTACTTC.

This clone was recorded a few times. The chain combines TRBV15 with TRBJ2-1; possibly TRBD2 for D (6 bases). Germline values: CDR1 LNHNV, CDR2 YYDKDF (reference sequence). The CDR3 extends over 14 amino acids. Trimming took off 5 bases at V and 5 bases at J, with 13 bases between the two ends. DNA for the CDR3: TGTGCCACCAGCCCCCGACTAGACCACAATGAGCAGTTCTTC. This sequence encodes CATSPRLDHNEQFF.

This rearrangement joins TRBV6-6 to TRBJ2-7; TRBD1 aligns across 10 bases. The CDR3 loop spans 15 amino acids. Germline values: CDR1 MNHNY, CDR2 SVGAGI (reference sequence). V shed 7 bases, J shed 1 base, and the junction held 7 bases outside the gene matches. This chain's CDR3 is CASTPWTGGSYEQYF. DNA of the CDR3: TGTGCCAGCACCCCCTGGACAGGGGGTTCCTACGAGCAGTACTTC.